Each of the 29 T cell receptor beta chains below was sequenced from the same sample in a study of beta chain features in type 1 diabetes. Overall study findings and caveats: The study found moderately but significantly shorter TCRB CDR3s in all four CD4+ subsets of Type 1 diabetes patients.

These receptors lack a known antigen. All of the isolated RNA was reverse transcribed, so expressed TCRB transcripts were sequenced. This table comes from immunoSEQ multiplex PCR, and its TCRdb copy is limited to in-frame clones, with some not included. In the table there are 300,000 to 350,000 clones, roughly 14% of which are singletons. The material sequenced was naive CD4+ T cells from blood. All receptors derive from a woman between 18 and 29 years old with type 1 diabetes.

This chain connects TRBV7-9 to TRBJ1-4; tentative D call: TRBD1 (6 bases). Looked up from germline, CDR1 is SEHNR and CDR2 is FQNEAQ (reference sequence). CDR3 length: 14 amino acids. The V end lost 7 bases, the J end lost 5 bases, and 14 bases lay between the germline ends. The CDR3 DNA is TGTGCCAGCACCCAACGGACAGCCAATGAAAAACTGTTTTTT. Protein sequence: CASTQRTANEKLFF.

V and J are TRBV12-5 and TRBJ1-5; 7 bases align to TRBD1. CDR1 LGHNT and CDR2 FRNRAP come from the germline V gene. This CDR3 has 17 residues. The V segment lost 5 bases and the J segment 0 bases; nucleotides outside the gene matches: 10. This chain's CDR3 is CASGPRQGNYSNQPQHF. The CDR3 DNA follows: TGTGCTAGTGGTCCCCGACAGGGTAACTATAGCAATCAGCCCCAGCATTTT.

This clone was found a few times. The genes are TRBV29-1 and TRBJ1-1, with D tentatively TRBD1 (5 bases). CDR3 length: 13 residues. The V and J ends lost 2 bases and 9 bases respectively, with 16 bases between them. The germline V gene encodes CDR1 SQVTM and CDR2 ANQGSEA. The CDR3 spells CSVESRLRGKAFF. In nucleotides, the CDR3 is TGCAGCGTTGAAAGCCGTTTAAGGGGTAAAGCTTTCTTT.

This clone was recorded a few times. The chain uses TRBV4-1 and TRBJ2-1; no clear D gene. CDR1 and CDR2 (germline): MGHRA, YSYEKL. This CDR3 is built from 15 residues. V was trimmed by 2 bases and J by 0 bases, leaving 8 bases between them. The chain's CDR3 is CASSQLSNSYNEQFF. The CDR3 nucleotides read TGCGCCAGCAGCCAACTATCCAACTCCTACAATGAGCAGTTCTTC.

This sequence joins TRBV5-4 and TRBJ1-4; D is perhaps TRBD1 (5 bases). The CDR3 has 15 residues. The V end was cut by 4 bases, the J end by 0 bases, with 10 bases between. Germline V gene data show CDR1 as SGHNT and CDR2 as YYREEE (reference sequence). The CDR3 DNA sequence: TGTGCCAGCAGCCCTCGGGGGGCAACTAATGAAAAACTGTTTTTT. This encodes CASSPRGATNEKLFF.

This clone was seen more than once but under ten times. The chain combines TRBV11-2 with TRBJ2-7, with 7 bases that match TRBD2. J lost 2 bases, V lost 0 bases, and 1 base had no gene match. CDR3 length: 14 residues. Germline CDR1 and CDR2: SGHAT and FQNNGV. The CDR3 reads CASSLEGGPYEQYF. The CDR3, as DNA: TGTGCCAGCAGCTTAGAGGGAGGGCCCTACGAGCAGTACTTC. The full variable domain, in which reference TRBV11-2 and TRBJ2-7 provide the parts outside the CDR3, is EAGVAQSPRYKIIEKRQSVAFWCNPISGHATLYWYQQILGQGPKLLIQFQNNGVVDDSQLPKDRFSAERLKGVDSTLKIQPAKLEDSAVYLCASSLEGGPYEQYFGPGTRLTVT.

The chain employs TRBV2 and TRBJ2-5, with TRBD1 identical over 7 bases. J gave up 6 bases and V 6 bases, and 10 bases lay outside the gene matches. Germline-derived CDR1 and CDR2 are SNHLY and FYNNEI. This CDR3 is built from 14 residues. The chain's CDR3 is CASSEGAVGQTQYF. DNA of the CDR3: TGTGCCAGCAGCGAGGGGGCTGTCGGGCAGACCCAGTACTTC.

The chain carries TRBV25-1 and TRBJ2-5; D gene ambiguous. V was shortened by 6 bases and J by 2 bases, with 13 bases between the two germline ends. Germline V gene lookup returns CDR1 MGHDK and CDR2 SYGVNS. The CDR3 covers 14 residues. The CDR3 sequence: CASSEVGSQETQYF. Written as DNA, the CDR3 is TGTGCCAGCAGCGAAGTGGGCTCGCAAGAGACCCAGTACTTC.

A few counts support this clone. For the CDR3, the DNA is TGTGCCAGTAGGGCGGCCTCTTACAATGAGCAGTTCTTC. Protein sequence: CASRAASYNEQFF. The chain recombines TRBV19 with TRBJ2-1; D unclear. Germline V CDR1 and CDR2: LNHDA, SQIVND (reference sequence). V was pared by 6 bases and J by 4 bases, with 10 bases between. CDR3 length: 13 residues.

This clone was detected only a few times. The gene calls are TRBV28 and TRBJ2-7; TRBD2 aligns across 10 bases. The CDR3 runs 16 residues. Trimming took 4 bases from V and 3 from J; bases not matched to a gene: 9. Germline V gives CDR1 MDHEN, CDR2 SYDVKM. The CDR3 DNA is TGTGCCAGCAGTTCCCAAACTAGCGGGATTGACTACGAGCAGTACTTC. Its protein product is CASSSQTSGIDYEQYF.

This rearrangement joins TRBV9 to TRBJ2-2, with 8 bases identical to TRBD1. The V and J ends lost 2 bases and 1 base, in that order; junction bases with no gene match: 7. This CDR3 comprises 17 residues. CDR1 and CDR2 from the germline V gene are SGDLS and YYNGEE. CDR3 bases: TGTGCCAGCAGCGTTGGACCCGGGACAGGGAACACCGGGGAGCTGTTTTTT. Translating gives CASSVGPGTGNTGELFF.

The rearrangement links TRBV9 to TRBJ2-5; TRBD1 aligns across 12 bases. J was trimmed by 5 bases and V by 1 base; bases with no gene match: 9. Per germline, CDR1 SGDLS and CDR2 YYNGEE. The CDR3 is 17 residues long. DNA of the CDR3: TGTGCCAGCAGCGTACCTGGCGGGACAGGGGGCGAGGAGACCCAGTACTTC. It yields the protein CASSVPGGTGGEETQYF.

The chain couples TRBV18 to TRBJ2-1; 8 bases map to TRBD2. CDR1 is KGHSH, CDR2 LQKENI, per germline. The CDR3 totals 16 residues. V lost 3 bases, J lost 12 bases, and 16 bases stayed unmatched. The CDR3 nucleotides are TGTGCCAGCTCACCGCAGGCGGTAGCGGGACGGAGGGGGCAGTTCTTC. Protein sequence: CASSPQAVAGRRGQFF.

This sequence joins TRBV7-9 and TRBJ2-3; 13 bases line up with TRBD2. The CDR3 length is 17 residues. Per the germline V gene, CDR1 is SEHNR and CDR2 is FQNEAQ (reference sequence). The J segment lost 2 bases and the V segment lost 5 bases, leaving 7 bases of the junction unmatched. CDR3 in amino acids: CASSQGTSGTVTDTQYF. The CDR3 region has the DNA TGTGCCAGCAGCCAGGGGACTAGCGGGACTGTCACAGATACGCAGTATTTT. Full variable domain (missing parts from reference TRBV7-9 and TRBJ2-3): DTGVSQNPRHKITKRGQNVTFRCDPISEHNRLYWYRQTLGQGPEFLTYFQNEAQLEKSRLLSDRFSAERPKGSFSTLEIQRTEQGDSAMYLCASSQGTSGTVTDTQYFGPGTRLTVL.

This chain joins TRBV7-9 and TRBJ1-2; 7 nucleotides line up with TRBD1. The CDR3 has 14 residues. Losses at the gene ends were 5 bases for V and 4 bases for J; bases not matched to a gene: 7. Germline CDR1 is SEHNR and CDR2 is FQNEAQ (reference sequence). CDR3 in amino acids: CASSVTGTAYGYTF. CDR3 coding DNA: TGTGCCAGCAGCGTCACCGGGACAGCCTATGGCTACACCTTC.

CDR3 residues: CASSPRQGRREYV. CDR3 DNA sequence: TGTGCCAGCAGCCCCCGACAGGGAAGAAGGGAGTACGTC. The J gene is TRBJ2-7, the V gene TRBV7-8; 7 bases align to TRBD1. After removal of 5 bases from V and 11 bases from J, the junction contained 12 bases not matched to a gene. The CDR3 is 13 residues long. Germline CDR1 is SGHVS and CDR2 is FQNEAQ.

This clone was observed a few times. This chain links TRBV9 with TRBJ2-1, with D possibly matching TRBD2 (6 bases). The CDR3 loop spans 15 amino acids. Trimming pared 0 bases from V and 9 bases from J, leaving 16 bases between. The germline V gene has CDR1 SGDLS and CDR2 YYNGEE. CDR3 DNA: TGTGCCAGCAGCGTAGTGGCGGGATCTTTAGCTGAGCAGTTCTTC. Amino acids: CASSVVAGSLAEQFF.

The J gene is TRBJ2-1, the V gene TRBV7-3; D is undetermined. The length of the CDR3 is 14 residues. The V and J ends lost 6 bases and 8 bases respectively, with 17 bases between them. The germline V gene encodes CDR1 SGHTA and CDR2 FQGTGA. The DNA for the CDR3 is TGTGCCAGCAGTCCTACTTACGCTAGTCATGAGCAGTTCTTC. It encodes CASSPTYASHEQFF.

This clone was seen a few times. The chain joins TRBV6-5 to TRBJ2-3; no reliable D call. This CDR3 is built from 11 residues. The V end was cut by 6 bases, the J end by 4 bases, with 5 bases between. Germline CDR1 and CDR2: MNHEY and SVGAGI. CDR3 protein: CASSPADTQYF. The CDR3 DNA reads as TGTGCCAGCAGCCCGGCAGATACGCAGTATTTT.

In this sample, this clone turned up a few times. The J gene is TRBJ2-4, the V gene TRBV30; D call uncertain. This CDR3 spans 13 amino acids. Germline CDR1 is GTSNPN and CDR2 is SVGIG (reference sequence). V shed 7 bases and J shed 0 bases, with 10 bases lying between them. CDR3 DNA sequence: TGTGCCTTGAACATGCTAGCCAAAAACATTCAGTACTTC. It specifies CALNMLAKNIQYF.

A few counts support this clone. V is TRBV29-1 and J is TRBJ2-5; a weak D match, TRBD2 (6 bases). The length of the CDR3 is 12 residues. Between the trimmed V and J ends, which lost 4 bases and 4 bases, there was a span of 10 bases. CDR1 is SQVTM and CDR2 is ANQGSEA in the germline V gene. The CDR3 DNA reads TGCAGCGTTGGGGGGGTGGGAGAGACCCAGTACTTC. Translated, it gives CSVGGVGETQYF.

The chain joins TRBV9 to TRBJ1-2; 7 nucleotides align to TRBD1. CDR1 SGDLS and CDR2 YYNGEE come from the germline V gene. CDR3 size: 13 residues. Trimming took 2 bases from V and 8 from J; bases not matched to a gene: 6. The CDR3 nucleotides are TGTGCCAGCAGCGTGACAGGGAAGGAAGGCTACACCTTC. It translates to CASSVTGKEGYTF.

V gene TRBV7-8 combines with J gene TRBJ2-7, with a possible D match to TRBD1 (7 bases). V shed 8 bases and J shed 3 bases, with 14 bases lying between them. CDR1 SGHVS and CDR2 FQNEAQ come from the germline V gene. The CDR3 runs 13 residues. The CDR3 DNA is TGTGCCAGCCGGCGGGGACAGAACTACGAGCAGTACTTC. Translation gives CASRRGQNYEQYF.

The CDR3, as DNA: TGTGCCAGCAGCTTCCGTAGATCGGATACGCAGTATTTT. Translated, it gives CASSFRRSDTQYF. V and J are TRBV7-2 and TRBJ2-3; D remains unclear. Germline lookup yields CDR1 SGHTA and CDR2 FQGNSA. The CDR3 extends over 13 amino acids. Deletions cut 3 bases from V and 6 bases from J, with 10 bases between.

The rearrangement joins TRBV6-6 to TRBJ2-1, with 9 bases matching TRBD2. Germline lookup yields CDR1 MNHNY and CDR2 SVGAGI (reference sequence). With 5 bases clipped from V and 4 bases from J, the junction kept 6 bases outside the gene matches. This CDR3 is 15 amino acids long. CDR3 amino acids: CASSVAGEPYNEQFF. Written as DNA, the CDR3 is TGTGCCAGCAGTGTAGCGGGAGAGCCGTACAATGAGCAGTTCTTC.

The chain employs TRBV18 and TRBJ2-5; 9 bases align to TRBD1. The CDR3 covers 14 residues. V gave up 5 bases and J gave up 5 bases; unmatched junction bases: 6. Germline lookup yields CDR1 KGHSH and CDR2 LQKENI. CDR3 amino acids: CASSTQGAGETQYF. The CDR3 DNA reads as TGTGCCAGCTCAACACAGGGGGCCGGGGAGACCCAGTACTTC.

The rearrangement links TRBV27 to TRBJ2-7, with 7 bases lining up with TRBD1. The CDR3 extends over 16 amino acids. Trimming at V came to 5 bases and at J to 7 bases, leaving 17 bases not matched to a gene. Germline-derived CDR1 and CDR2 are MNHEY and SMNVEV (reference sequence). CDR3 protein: CASSRLTGTALGEQYF. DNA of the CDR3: TGTGCCAGCAGTCGTCTGACAGGGACCGCGCTGGGTGAGCAGTACTTC.

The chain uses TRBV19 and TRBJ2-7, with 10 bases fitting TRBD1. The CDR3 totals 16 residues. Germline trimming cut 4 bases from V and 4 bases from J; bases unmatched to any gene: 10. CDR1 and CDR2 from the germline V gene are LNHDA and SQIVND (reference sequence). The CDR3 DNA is TGTGCCAGTAGTACACCGGGACAGGGGAGTAGTTACGAGCAGTACTTC. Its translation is CASSTPGQGSSYEQYF.

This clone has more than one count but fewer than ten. DNA for the CDR3: TGTGCCAGCAGCCGTCCCCCGCGCGGAGCCTCCTCCTACGAGCAGTACTTC. This sequence encodes CASSRPPRGASSYEQYF. The chain combines TRBV7-9 with TRBJ2-7; no definite D call. The CDR3 totals 17 residues. V shed 5 bases and J shed 0 bases, with 20 bases lying between them. Germline V gene lookup returns CDR1 SEHNR and CDR2 FQNEAQ (reference sequence).